This TCR beta chain comes out of a study of early T cells in non-severe SARS-CoV-2 infection. Points from the study as a whole: Reliance on VDJdb matching favored anti-spike CD8 responses; private and CD4 specificities were missed.

This clonotype was seen a handful of times. Its antigen is not known. Between the trimmed V and J ends, which lost 7 bases and 5 bases, there was a span of 14 bases. This CDR3 spans 14 amino acids. TCRdb redid the calling of the 5' RACE reads with MiXCR, one entry per CDR3 protein. The repertoire includes around 70,000 distinct CDR3 sequences, 9.1% of them detected once, and roughly 3.2% sits in the top ten. Sequencing input: whole blood. The chain has TRBV12-3 or TRBV12-4 and TRBJ1-4, with a possible D match to TRBD1 (5 bases). The origin of this receptor is an adult who was a healthcare worker with PCR-confirmed SARS-CoV-2 infection or an uninfected control (not recorded which). CDR3 nucleotides: TGTGCCAGCACCTTGGGGCATTCCAATGAAAAACTGTTTTTT. It specifies CASTLGHSNEKLFF.